These 30 T cell receptor beta chains were all obtained from the same sample, sequenced in a study of cytomegalovirus exposure and HLA in healthy donors (dated by TCRdb to 2015 to 2018). Library construction relied on the immunoSEQ multiplex PCR assay. The multiplex PCR relied on a mix of 60 forward primers for TCR Vbeta segments and 13 reverse primers for TCR Jbeta segments. What TCRdb holds here is the immuneACCESS table cut down to in-frame rearrangements. Part of the clones is not present; checked against another copy, under half of the missing clones reflect an unresolved V gene, and the others are unexplained. The sample's clone listing holds over 100,000 clones. Jointly, the top ten make up roughly 3.5% of the sample. Sample: PBMCs. These receptors were collected from a man aged 25-45 years in good health and CMV-seronegative.

The rearrangement uses TRBV15 and TRBJ2-3; 7 nucleotides match TRBD1. The CDR3 has 16 amino acids. V lost 1 base, J lost 2 bases, and 6 bases stayed unmatched. Germline loops: CDR1 LNHNV, CDR2 YYDKDF (reference sequence). For the CDR3, the DNA is TGTGCCACCAGCAGAGGCTCAGGGGGAGCCACAGATACGCAGTATTTT. It yields the protein CATSRGSGGATDTQYF.

The V call is TRBV7-9, the J call TRBJ1-4; a weak D match, TRBD1 (5 bases). This CDR3 contains 16 residues. The germline CDR1 and CDR2 sequences are SEHNR and FQNEAQ (reference sequence). V was trimmed by 1 base and J by 4 bases, leaving 13 bases between them. The CDR3 nucleotides read TGTGCCAGCAGCTTAGTCGGCGGGGCTAATAATGAAAAACTGTTTTTT. Translating it yields CASSLVGGANNEKLFF.

The rearrangement joins TRBV5-4 to TRBJ1-3; D might be TRBD1 (5 bases). V was cut by 4 bases and J by 0 bases, with 17 bases left in between. This CDR3 is 17 amino acids long. From germline, CDR1 is SGHNT and CDR2 YYREEE (reference sequence). CDR3 sequence: CASSPAAGLLSGNTIYF. The CDR3, as DNA: TGTGCCAGCAGCCCGGCCGCAGGGCTTCTCTCTGGAAACACCATATATTTT.

The V call is TRBV4-2, the J call TRBJ2-5; D perhaps matches TRBD2 (6 bases). V was pared by 1 base and J by 0 bases, with 12 bases between. Per germline, CDR1 LGHNA and CDR2 YNFKEQ. The CDR3 consists of 16 residues. CDR3 protein: CASSQGGVGDQETQYF. CDR3 in DNA: TGTGCCAGCAGCCAAGGGGGGGTAGGGGACCAAGAGACCCAGTACTTC.

In nucleotides, the CDR3 is TGTGCCAGCAGTTTGCTACAGGGGGGATATGGCTACACCTTC. Its protein product is CASSLLQGGYGYTF. The genes are TRBV28 and TRBJ1-2, with 8 bases aligning to TRBD1. This CDR3 spans 14 amino acids. V dropped 3 bases and J dropped 5; count of bases not matched to a gene: 5. Germline V gives CDR1 MDHEN, CDR2 SYDVKM.

The rearrangement uses TRBV5-1 and TRBJ1-2, with D perhaps TRBD1 (6 bases). The CDR3 extends over 15 amino acids. Trimming shortened V by 1 base and J by 0 bases, and 10 bases separated the two germline ends. In germline, CDR1 is SGHRS, CDR2 YFSETQ. This CDR3 reads CASSLSTGTNYGYTF. Here the CDR3 DNA reads TGCGCCAGCAGCTTGTCAACAGGGACTAACTATGGCTACACCTTC.

The chain couples TRBV19 to TRBJ2-5; TRBD2 aligns across 7 bases. This CDR3 contains 16 residues. V trimming: 1 base; J trimming: 2 bases; junction bases outside the gene matches: 7. Germline V gene lookup returns CDR1 LNHDA and CDR2 SQIVND (reference sequence). In nucleotides, the CDR3 is TGTGCCAGTAGTATAGGCCCTGAAGCGGGGCAAGAGACCCAGTACTTC. Residues: CASSIGPEAGQETQYF.

V is TRBV10-3 and J is TRBJ1-3; tentative D call: TRBD1 (5 bases). V was clipped by 11 bases and J by 1 base, with 15 bases between them. Germline V gene sequence: CDR1 ENHRY, CDR2 SYGVKD. The CDR3 runs 14 residues. The CDR3 DNA reads TGTGCCTGTCGGTCGGGGACTTCTGGAAACACCATATATTTT. Its protein product is CACRSGTSGNTIYF.

The chain combines TRBV10-3 with TRBJ2-1; D is possibly TRBD2 (6 bases). The V and J ends lost 3 bases and 8 bases respectively, with 14 bases between them. The CDR3 sequence is 14 residues long. Per germline, CDR1 ENHRY and CDR2 SYGVKD. The CDR3: CAISDRGSIDEQFF. Written as DNA, the CDR3 is TGTGCCATCAGTGACCGGGGGTCAATCGATGAGCAGTTCTTC.

The chain links TRBV7-2 to TRBJ1-3, with D unresolved. The CDR3 runs to 18 residues. Germline values: CDR1 SGHTA, CDR2 FQGNSA. V dropped 3 bases and J dropped 0 bases, with 18 bases sitting between them. This CDR3 is CASSFMAVLPPSGNTIYF. As DNA, the CDR3 is TGTGCCAGCAGCTTCATGGCCGTCTTGCCTCCCTCTGGAAACACCATATATTTT.

The V and J genes are TRBV7-2 and TRBJ2-7; TRBD2 is a possible D gene (6 bases). The CDR3 has 15 residues. Germline values: CDR1 SGHTA, CDR2 FQGNSA. V was trimmed by 4 bases and J by 4 bases, leaving 17 bases between them. This chain's CDR3 is CASSSSGTQGYEQYF. In nucleotides, the CDR3 is TGTGCCAGCAGCTCTTCCGGGACTCAGGGTTACGAGCAGTACTTC.

Comments on this clone: The sample holds other DNA sequences that translate to the same CDR3. V is TRBV10-3 and J is TRBJ1-1; TRBD1 matches at 7 bases. The CDR3 has 14 amino acids. The V gene's germline CDR1 is ENHRY and CDR2 SYGVKD. J was trimmed by 0 bases and V by 6 bases; bases with no gene match: 4. CDR3 coding DNA: TGTGCCATCAGCAAGGGGGCCGTGAACACTGAAGCTTTCTTT. Protein sequence: CAISKGAVNTEAFF.

The chain is built from TRBV28 and TRBJ2-3, with TRBD2 as a possible D gene (6 bases). The CDR3 totals 16 residues. Germline V gives CDR1 MDHEN, CDR2 SYDVKM. Trimming cost V 6 bases and J 0 bases, with 16 bases left between them. The DNA of the CDR3 is TGTGCCAGCAGAGAGTCGGGAGTGGGGAGCACAGATACGCAGTATTTT. Encoded protein: CASRESGVGSTDTQYF.

The chain recombines TRBV6-5 with TRBJ1-2; D is possibly TRBD1 (6 bases). The germline V and J ends were trimmed by 5 bases and 3 bases, with 10 bases remaining between them. The CDR3 has 13 amino acids. Germline V gene lookup returns CDR1 MNHEY and CDR2 SVGAGI. The CDR3 region has the DNA TGTGCCAGCAGTCCCCCAGGGGACTATGGCTACACCTTC. Translating gives CASSPPGDYGYTF.

This chain uses TRBV7-8 with TRBJ1-2; the match to TRBD1 covers 9 bases. Germline V gene lookup returns CDR1 SGHVS and CDR2 FQNEAQ. The CDR3 runs to 16 residues. V lost 3 bases to trimming and J lost 4 bases; unmatched junction nucleotides: 9. The CDR3 DNA sequence: TGTGCCAGCAGCTTGGAACCGGGACAGGGACTCTATGGCTACACCTTC. It translates to CASSLEPGQGLYGYTF. Using reference TRBV7-8 and TRBJ1-2 for the parts outside the CDR3, the full variable domain is GAGVSQSPRYKVAKRGQDVALRCDPISGHVSLFWYQQALGQGPEFLTYFQNEAQLDKSGLPSDRFFAERPEGSVSTLKIQRTQQEDSAVYLCASSLEPGQGLYGYTFGSGTRLTVV.

The rearrangement uses TRBV2 and TRBJ1-6, with a weak D call TRBD1 (5 bases). V was trimmed by 3 bases and J by 8 bases, leaving 8 bases between them. The CDR3 length is 13 residues. Germline CDR1 and CDR2: SNHLY and FYNNEI. CDR3 DNA: TGTGCCAGCAGTGAGGTAGGGGATTCACCCCTCCACTTT. Protein sequence: CASSEVGDSPLHF.

About this clone itself: The same CDR3 arises from other DNA sequences in this sample as well. This sequence joins TRBV7-2 and TRBJ1-6, with a tentative D call TRBD1 (6 bases). CDR1 and CDR2 (germline): SGHTA, FQGNSA. The CDR3 runs 13 residues. V was pared by 5 bases and J by 10 bases, with 12 bases between. CDR3 nucleotide sequence: TGTGCCAGCAGCCCACAGGGAGACTCACCCCTCCACTTT. Its protein product is CASSPQGDSPLHF.

This rearrangement joins TRBV6-5 to TRBJ1-3; D unresolved. The CDR3 is 14 amino acids. Germline CDR1 reads MNHEY; CDR2 reads SVGAGI. The germline V and J ends were trimmed by 7 bases and 4 bases, with 14 bases remaining between them. CDR3 sequence: CASTLMRGGNTIYF. The CDR3 DNA sequence: TGTGCCAGCACCCTAATGCGGGGAGGAAACACCATATATTTT.

The chain combines TRBV7-7 with TRBJ2-1, with D possibly being TRBD2 (6 bases). Deletions cut 5 bases from V and 10 bases from J, with 15 bases between. Germline V lookup: CDR1 SSHAT, CDR2 FNYEAQ (reference sequence). The CDR3 covers 13 residues. CDR3 in amino acids: CASSRTSLAEQFF. The DNA for the CDR3 is TGTGCCAGCAGCCGCACTAGCCTGGCCGAGCAGTTCTTC.

This sequence joins TRBV5-1 and TRBJ2-7; D might be TRBD2 (5 bases). Trimming removed 0 bases at V and 2 bases at J, with 9 bases between. This CDR3 spans 14 amino acids. The germline V gene has CDR1 SGHRS and CDR2 YFSETQ. The CDR3 region has the DNA TGCGCCAGCAGCTTGGGTCTAGCTACCTACGAGCAGTACTTC. Amino acids: CASSLGLATYEQYF.

J is TRBJ1-1 and V is TRBV11-2; 7 bases match TRBD1. This CDR3 comprises 15 residues. The V segment lost 5 bases and the J segment 0 bases; nucleotides outside the gene matches: 6. Per the germline V gene, CDR1 is SGHAT and CDR2 is FQNNGV. CDR3 region: CASSPDDRVNTEAFF. CDR3 sequence (DNA): TGTGCCAGCAGCCCGGATGACAGGGTGAACACTGAAGCTTTCTTT.

The chain recombines TRBV28 with TRBJ2-3; 10 bases fit TRBD1. CDR3 length: 16 amino acids. Germline CDR1 is MDHEN and CDR2 is SYDVKM. After removal of 2 bases from V and 5 bases from J, the junction contained 7 bases not matched to a gene. This CDR3 reads CASSLQTGGFGDTQYF. The CDR3 coding sequence is TGTGCCAGCAGTTTACAGACAGGGGGCTTTGGAGATACGCAGTATTTT.

V is TRBV5-4 and J is TRBJ2-2, with 7 bases identical to TRBD2. V gave up 4 bases and J gave up 0 bases; unmatched junction bases: 6. The CDR3 is made up of 16 amino acids. Germline V gene sequence: CDR1 SGHNT, CDR2 YYREEE (reference sequence). CDR3 protein: CASSPWAGANTGELFF. The CDR3, as DNA: TGTGCCAGCAGCCCGTGGGCGGGGGCGAACACCGGGGAGCTGTTTTTT.

The CDR3 here is CASSQGLRISGNTIYF. CDR3 coding DNA: TGTGCCAGCAGCCAGGGGCTTAGGATCTCTGGAAACACCATATATTTT. J is TRBJ1-3 and V is TRBV7-9; a weak D match, TRBD1 (6 bases). The length of the CDR3 is 16 residues. The germline V gene has CDR1 SEHNR and CDR2 FQNEAQ (reference sequence). V gave up 5 bases and J gave up 0 bases, with 14 bases separating them.

The rearrangement links TRBV7-3 to TRBJ1-4; no clear D. CDR3 length: 14 residues. The germline gives CDR1 SGHTA, CDR2 FQGTGA. V was trimmed by 2 bases and J by 0 bases, leaving 4 bases between them. CDR3 bases: TGTGCCAGCAGCTTAGGCCCAACTAATGAAAAACTGTTTTTT. Its translation is CASSLGPTNEKLFF.

The chain recombines TRBV2 with TRBJ1-3, with 7 positions matching TRBD1. The CDR3 is made up of 14 amino acids. Germline CDR1 and CDR2: SNHLY and FYNNEI. V lost 4 bases and J lost 5; bases outside the gene matches: 5. CDR3 nucleotide sequence: TGTGCCAGCAGTGGACAGGGAAGCAGAAACACCATATATTTT. Encoded protein: CASSGQGSRNTIYF. Full variable domain (remainder filled in from reference TRBV2 and TRBJ1-3): EPEVTQTPSHQVTQMGQEVILRCVPISNHLYFYWYRQILGQKVEFLVSFYNNEISEKSEIFDDQFSVERPDGSNFTLKIRSTKLEDSAMYFCASSGQGSRNTIYFGEGSWLTVV.

The rearrangement links TRBV27 to TRBJ1-2; D is undetermined. The CDR3 sequence is 15 residues long. V gave up 6 bases and J gave up 4 bases, with 18 bases separating them. Germline lookup yields CDR1 MNHEY and CDR2 SMNVEV (reference sequence). CDR3 protein: CASSFEGVGSYGYTF. CDR3 coding DNA: TGTGCCAGCAGCTTCGAAGGAGTCGGTAGCTATGGCTACACCTTC.

The V gene is TRBV7-8, the J gene TRBJ1-5; possibly TRBD1 for D (5 bases). V lost 5 bases to trimming and J lost 5 bases, with 16 bases between them. The germline V gene has CDR1 SGHVS and CDR2 FQNEAQ. The CDR3 spans 15 residues. CDR3 nucleotides: TGTGCCAGCAGCCCCGGGAGGGACTCTTATCAGCCCCAGCATTTT. Translating it yields CASSPGRDSYQPQHF.

The genes are TRBV4-1 and TRBJ2-3; 7 bases line up with TRBD1. After removal of 2 bases from V and 6 bases from J, the junction contained 17 bases not matched to a gene. Germline V CDR1 and CDR2: MGHRA, YSYEKL. This CDR3 spans 18 amino acids. CDR3 in DNA: TGCGCCAGCAGCCAATTCCCCTCCCGGATCAGGGGGTCGGATACGCAGTATTTT. It translates to CASSQFPSRIRGSDTQYF.

The chain combines TRBV7-9 with TRBJ1-2; D possibly corresponds to TRBD1 (6 bases). CDR1 and CDR2 (germline): SEHNR, FQNEAQ (reference sequence). V was trimmed by 5 bases and J by 7 bases, leaving 20 bases between them. The CDR3 runs 15 residues. The CDR3: CASSAQDSQGRGYTF. DNA for the CDR3: TGTGCCAGCAGCGCCCAGGACAGTCAAGGACGTGGCTACACCTTC.